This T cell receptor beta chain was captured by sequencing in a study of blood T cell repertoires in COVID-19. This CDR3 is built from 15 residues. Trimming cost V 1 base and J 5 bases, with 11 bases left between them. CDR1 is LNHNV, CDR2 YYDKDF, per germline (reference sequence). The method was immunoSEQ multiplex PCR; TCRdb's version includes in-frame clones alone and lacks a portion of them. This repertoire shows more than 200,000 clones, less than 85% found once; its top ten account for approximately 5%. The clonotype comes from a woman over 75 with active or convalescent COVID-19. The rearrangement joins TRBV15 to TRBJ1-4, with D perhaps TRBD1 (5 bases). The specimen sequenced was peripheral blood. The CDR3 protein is CATSRGGDLNEKLFF. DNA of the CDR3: TGTGCCACCAGCAGAGGGGGGGATTTAAATGAAAAACTGTTTTTT.